The 19 T cell receptor beta chains below all came from one sample that was sequenced in a study of blood T cell repertoires in COVID-19. The data were produced by immunoSEQ multiplex PCR, yet TCRdb's version contains in-frame clones alone and is incomplete. The sample has about 440,000 clones; around 88% are singletons. Sequencing was performed on peripheral blood. These receptors all come from a woman aged 30 to 39 with acute or convalescent COVID-19.

The V gene is TRBV19, the J gene TRBJ2-3; D is possibly TRBD2 (6 bases). The CDR3 is 13 amino acids. CDR1 and CDR2 (germline): LNHDA, SQIVND (reference sequence). The V end was cut by 8 bases, the J end by 2 bases, with 11 bases between. The CDR3 protein is CASGGLNTDTQYF. The CDR3 DNA is TGTGCCAGTGGGGGACTGAACACAGATACGCAGTATTTT.

V gene TRBV30 combines with J gene TRBJ1-2; unclear D gene. CDR3 length equals 12 residues. Between the trimmed V and J ends, which lost 1 base and 3 bases, there was a span of 6 bases. Germline CDR1 reads GTSNPN; CDR2 reads SVGIG (reference sequence). The chain's CDR3 is CAWSDIDYGYTF. CDR3 nucleotide sequence: TGTGCCTGGAGTGATATTGACTATGGCTACACCTTC.

The chain uses TRBV6-6 and TRBJ2-3; D possibly corresponds to TRBD2 (7 bases). CDR3 length equals 14 residues. Germline assignment: CDR1 MNHNY and CDR2 SVGAGI (reference sequence). The ends were cut back, 5 bases at V and 4 bases at J, with 13 bases in the middle. In DNA form, the CDR3 reads TGTGCCAGCAGTCCCCCGGGGGGCCCAGATACGCAGTATTTT. Protein: CASSPPGGPDTQYF.

The chain joins TRBV6-5 to TRBJ1-3; D remains ambiguous. The germline V gene encodes CDR1 MNHEY and CDR2 SVGAGI. Trimming took 2 bases from V and 0 from J, leaving 11 bases between them. This CDR3 region has 16 residues. The CDR3 region has the DNA TGTGCCAGCAGTTACGCGGGCGGGAGCTCTGGAAACACCATATATTTT. Its protein product is CASSYAGGSSGNTIYF.

This chain links TRBV20-1 with TRBJ2-7, with TRBD1 matching over 7 bases. The germline V gene encodes CDR1 DFQATT and CDR2 SNEGSKA (reference sequence). With V trimmed by 3 bases and J by 5 bases, 13 bases remained unmatched. CDR3 size: 15 residues. The chain's CDR3 is CSASLAAGGTHEQYF. CDR3 nucleotide sequence: TGCAGTGCTAGTTTGGCGGCAGGGGGAACCCACGAGCAGTACTTC.

This rearrangement joins TRBV12-3 or TRBV12-4 to TRBJ2-5, with D unresolved. Trimming stripped 3 bases from V and 2 bases from J, with 4 bases between. The length of the CDR3 is 12 residues. Here the CDR3 DNA reads TGTGCCAGCAGTTTTCAGCAAGAGACCCAGTACTTC. It encodes CASSFQQETQYF.

The rearrangement links TRBV15 to TRBJ1-2; D remains ambiguous. CDR3 length: 13 amino acids. Trimming pared 0 bases from V and 5 bases from J, leaving 7 bases between. CDR1 LNHNV and CDR2 YYDKDF come from the germline V gene (reference sequence). The CDR3 loop is CATSREEYYGYTF. CDR3 bases: TGTGCCACCAGCAGAGAAGAGTATTATGGCTACACCTTC.

This chain links TRBV20-1 with TRBJ1-1, with 8 bases fitting TRBD1. Germline CDR1 and CDR2: DFQATT and SNEGSKA (reference sequence). The ends lost 3 bases at V and 7 bases at J; junction bases unmatched: 7. CDR3 size: 13 residues. DNA of the CDR3: TGCAGTGCTAGTGTGACAGGGGATGGTGAAGCTTTCTTT. Protein: CSASVTGDGEAFF.

In nucleotides, the CDR3 is TGCGCCAGCAGCCAGGGGACAGCGACTAATGAAAAACTGTTTTTT. It is translated as CASSQGTATNEKLFF. The rearrangement uses TRBV4-1 and TRBJ1-4, with 7 bases matching TRBD1. CDR1 and CDR2 from the germline V gene are MGHRA and YSYEKL. The V and J ends lost 3 bases and 2 bases, in that order; junction bases with no gene match: 3. The CDR3 totals 15 residues.

Here the CDR3 DNA reads TGTGCCAGCAGCTTAGAGCCTAGCTCCTATAATTCACCCCTCCACTTT. Protein product: CASSLEPSSYNSPLHF. The gene calls are TRBV11-2 and TRBJ1-6; D gene unclear. V was cut by 0 bases and J by 0 bases, with 6 bases left in between. The CDR3 length is 16 residues. Germline V gene lookup returns CDR1 SGHAT and CDR2 FQNNGV.

The chain recombines TRBV29-1 with TRBJ2-5; 8 bases match TRBD1. Germline assignment: CDR1 SQVTM and CDR2 ANQGSEA. V dropped 6 bases and J dropped 4; count of bases not matched to a gene: 10. CDR3 length: 14 residues. CDR3 in DNA: TGCAGCGTGGAGTCGACAGGGGCTCTAGAGACCCAGTACTTC. This codes for CSVESTGALETQYF.

The chain combines TRBV5-1 with TRBJ2-7; D is perhaps TRBD2 (6 bases). This CDR3 has 14 amino acids. Trimming took 0 bases from V and 6 from J, leaving 13 bases between them. The germline CDR1 and CDR2 sequences are SGHRS and YFSETQ. CDR3 bases: TGCGCCAGCAGCTTGGAGCGGGCCTTGGGCGAGCAGTACTTC. Its translation: CASSLERALGEQYF.

This sequence joins TRBV6-5 and TRBJ1-2, with a weak D call TRBD1 (5 bases). Germline assignment: CDR1 MNHEY and CDR2 SVGAGI. CDR3 size: 14 residues. Trimming pared 4 bases from V and 3 bases from J, leaving 12 bases between. The CDR3 reads CASSLGRSYYGYTF. Written as DNA, the CDR3 is TGTGCCAGCAGTTTGGGGCGAAGCTACTATGGCTACACCTTC.

This rearrangement joins TRBV10-1 to TRBJ1-4; D call uncertain. CDR1 WNHNN and CDR2 SYGVQD come from the germline V gene (reference sequence). The CDR3 covers 17 residues. V lost 8 bases and J lost 8, with 27 bases in between. CDR3 amino acids: CASEVCLLACNCEKLFF. The CDR3 region has the DNA TGCGCCAGCGAGGTCTGCCTCCTCGCTTGCAACTGCGAAAAACTGTTTTTT.

The chain couples TRBV7-6 to TRBJ2-2, with a tentative D call TRBD1 (5 bases). V was cut by 1 base and J by 5 bases, with 11 bases left in between. The germline gives CDR1 SGHVS, CDR2 FNYEAQ. The CDR3 has 15 amino acids. The CDR3 here is CASSLETDLTGELFF. CDR3 coding DNA: TGTGCCAGCAGCTTAGAGACAGATCTGACCGGGGAGCTGTTTTTT.

CDR3 residues: CASSLTATSGYNEQFF. Here the CDR3 DNA reads TGTGCCAGCAGCTTAACCGCCACTAGCGGTTACAATGAGCAGTTCTTC. The chain recombines TRBV7-7 with TRBJ2-1, with 8 bases matching TRBD2. The CDR3 sequence is 16 residues long. The junction had 7 bases not matched to a gene; V was cut back by 2 bases and J by 4 bases. Germline-derived CDR1 and CDR2 are SSHAT and FNYEAQ (reference sequence).

V and J are TRBV6-2 or TRBV6-3 and TRBJ2-7, with a weak D call TRBD2 (7 bases). V was clipped by 2 bases and J by 7 bases, with 24 bases between them. Germline assignment: CDR1 MNHEY and CDR2 SVGEGT. This CDR3 has 17 amino acids. This CDR3 reads CASSYPREGYGGREQYF. CDR3 bases: TGTGCCAGCAGTTACCCTCGAGAAGGGTACGGGGGGCGGGAGCAGTACTTC.

This clone has only a few counts. This chain joins TRBV2 and TRBJ1-5, with 7 bases matching TRBD1. V lost 4 bases, J lost 5 bases, and 2 bases stayed unmatched. CDR1 is SNHLY and CDR2 is FYNNEI in the germline V gene. The CDR3 spans 13 residues. The CDR3 DNA sequence: TGTGCCAGCAGTGGGGACAGATATCAGCCCCAGCATTTT. Translated, it gives CASSGDRYQPQHF.

The V and J genes are TRBV6-2 or TRBV6-3 and TRBJ2-1; 7 positions match TRBD1. Germline trimming cut 2 bases from V and 5 bases from J; bases unmatched to any gene: 9. This CDR3 comprises 16 residues. Looked up from germline, CDR1 is MNHEY and CDR2 is SVGEGT. CDR3: CASSYPPGQRNNEQFF. The CDR3 DNA sequence: TGTGCCAGCAGTTACCCCCCGGGACAGAGAAACAATGAGCAGTTCTTC.